This passage covers 23 T cell receptor beta chains from one sample sequenced in a study of cytomegalovirus exposure and HLA in healthy donors. The PCR employed 60 Vbeta primers together with 13 Jbeta primers. Clones were sequenced by immunoSEQ multiplex PCR, and TCRdb holds only the in-frame ones, with some missing. The sample shows over 95,000 clones, around 77% of them seen only once. Sequenced material: PBMCs. These receptors were obtained from a woman aged 25-40 years in good health and CMV-seropositive.

The chain employs TRBV6-5 and TRBJ1-1; the D gene is possibly TRBD1 (6 bases). V lost 4 bases, J lost 1 base, and 7 bases lay in between. CDR1 MNHEY and CDR2 SVGAGI come from the germline V gene. CDR3 length: 13 residues. CDR3 in amino acids: CASSSQGNTEAFF. In DNA form, the CDR3 reads TGTGCCAGCAGTTCACAGGGGAACACTGAAGCTTTCTTT.

The gene calls are TRBV25-1 and TRBJ1-1; 7 bases are shared with TRBD1. The V segment lost 8 bases and the J segment 6 bases; nucleotides outside the gene matches: 6. The CDR3 is 12 residues long. Per germline, CDR1 MGHDK and CDR2 SYGVNS. The DNA of the CDR3 is TGTGCCAGCGCAACCGGGACAGCTGAAGCTTTCTTT. This translates into CASATGTAEAFF.

The chain has TRBV15 and TRBJ2-5; 7 bases map to TRBD1. After removal of 5 bases from V and 1 base from J, the junction contained 7 bases not matched to a gene. The CDR3 extends over 15 amino acids. Germline CDR1 is LNHNV and CDR2 is YYDKDF (reference sequence). As DNA, the CDR3 is TGTGCCACCAGCGAAGGGGGACAGTTCCAAGAGACCCAGTACTTC. As protein: CATSEGGQFQETQYF. Using reference TRBV15 and TRBJ2-5 for the parts outside the CDR3, the full variable domain is DAMVIQNPRYQVTQFGKPVTLSCSQTLNHNVMYWYQQKSSQAPKLLFHYYDKDFNNEADTPDNFQSRRPNTSFCFLDIRSPGLGDTAMYLCATSEGGQFQETQYFGPGTRLLVL.

The chain uses TRBV11-3 and TRBJ1-2; D gene unclear. There are 18 residues in the CDR3. Germline CDR1 is SGHNT and CDR2 is YENEEA. Between the trimmed V and J ends, which lost 0 bases and 3 bases, there was a span of 20 bases. The CDR3 spells CASSLEGRWASPYYGYTF. CDR3 coding DNA: TGTGCCAGCAGCTTAGAAGGCAGGTGGGCCAGCCCATACTATGGCTACACCTTC.

The genes are TRBV29-1 and TRBJ1-4; D call uncertain. The V and J ends lost 5 bases and 1 base respectively, with 8 bases between them. The CDR3 loop spans 13 amino acids. Germline values: CDR1 SQVTM, CDR2 ANQGSEA. The CDR3 DNA sequence: TGCAGCGTTCAACCGGTAACTAATGAAAAACTGTTTTTT. Amino acid sequence: CSVQPVTNEKLFF.

V and J are TRBV6-6 and TRBJ1-1; D possibly corresponds to TRBD1 (5 bases). V was pared by 5 bases and J by 1 base, with 8 bases between. The germline CDR1 and CDR2 sequences are MNHNY and SVGAGI (reference sequence). The CDR3 consists of 13 residues. This CDR3 reads CASSVDKNTEAFF. The CDR3 nucleotides read TGTGCCAGCAGTGTGGACAAGAACACTGAAGCTTTCTTT.

The chain employs TRBV11-2 and TRBJ1-2; D perhaps matches TRBD1 (5 bases). The germline CDR1 and CDR2 sequences are SGHAT and FQNNGV. The CDR3 runs to 16 residues. V gave up 4 bases and J gave up 4 bases, with 19 bases separating them. The CDR3 nucleotides read TGTGCCAGCAGCTGGGGGGAAGGCGCTCGGGCCTATGGCTACACCTTC. As protein: CASSWGEGARAYGYTF.

J is TRBJ1-1 and V is TRBV9; D is uncertain. The ends were cut back, 6 bases at V and 0 bases at J, with 9 bases in the middle. CDR1 is SGDLS, CDR2 YYNGEE, per germline. CDR3 length: 13 residues. In DNA, the CDR3 is TGTGCCAGCACTGTCGACATGAACACTGAAGCTTTCTTT. Residues: CASTVDMNTEAFF.

The V and J genes are TRBV27 and TRBJ2-5; 8 bases are a match to TRBD1. V trimming: 0 bases; J trimming: 3 bases; junction bases outside the gene matches: 0. The germline V gene encodes CDR1 MNHEY and CDR2 SMNVEV (reference sequence). CDR3 length: 14 amino acids. CDR3 sequence: CASSLSTGEETQYF. In DNA form, the CDR3 reads TGTGCCAGCAGTTTATCGACAGGGGAAGAGACCCAGTACTTC.

The chain uses TRBV15 and TRBJ1-5, with a weak D call TRBD1 (6 bases). The ends were cut back, 0 bases at V and 2 bases at J, with 17 bases in the middle. This CDR3 region has 18 residues. Germline-derived CDR1 and CDR2 are LNHNV and YYDKDF (reference sequence). The DNA for the CDR3 is TGTGCCACCAGCAGAGATCAAGGATTACAGGGTGGCAATCAGCCCCAGCATTTT. This encodes CATSRDQGLQGGNQPQHF. Combining the CDR3 with reference TRBV15 and TRBJ1-5 gives the whole variable domain DAMVIQNPRYQVTQFGKPVTLSCSQTLNHNVMYWYQQKSSQAPKLLFHYYDKDFNNEADTPDNFQSRRPNTSFCFLDIRSPGLGDTAMYLCATSRDQGLQGGNQPQHFGDGTRLSIL.

In its sample, this clone was seen once. The chain joins TRBV6-5 to TRBJ1-2; D unresolved. The CDR3 covers 13 residues. V lost 4 bases, J lost 6 bases, and 12 bases lay in between. The germline V gene encodes CDR1 MNHEY and CDR2 SVGAGI. CDR3 residues: CASSFGFSNGYTF. The DNA for the CDR3 is TGTGCCAGCAGTTTCGGGTTCTCGAATGGCTACACCTTC.

The chain combines TRBV11-3 with TRBJ2-2, with TRBD1 identical over 8 bases. Germline V lookup: CDR1 SGHNT, CDR2 YENEEA. J lost 2 bases, V lost 3 bases, and 8 bases had no gene match. The CDR3 is 17 residues long. The CDR3 loop is CASSLKGGQGNTGELFF. DNA of the CDR3: TGTGCCAGCAGCTTGAAAGGAGGACAGGGTAACACCGGGGAGCTGTTTTTT.

V gene TRBV6-1 combines with J gene TRBJ2-1; TRBD1 is a possible D gene (6 bases). The V gene lost 2 bases and the J gene lost 15 bases, with 14 bases spanning the gap. This CDR3 contains 12 residues. The germline V gene encodes CDR1 MNHNS and CDR2 SASEGT. CDR3 loop: CASSEQARGGFF. The CDR3 nucleotides are TGTGCCAGCAGTGAACAGGCCCGAGGGGGGTTCTTC.

The V and J genes are TRBV7-6 and TRBJ2-5, with D possibly TRBD2 on 5 matching bases. The germline CDR1 and CDR2 sequences are SGHVS and FNYEAQ. CDR3 size: 14 residues. V was clipped by 2 bases and J by 5 bases, with 12 bases between them. The CDR3 sequence is CASSLWLASETQYF. The CDR3 region has the DNA TGTGCCAGCAGCTTATGGCTAGCTAGTGAGACCCAGTACTTC. The variable domain in full, completed from reference TRBV7-6 and TRBJ2-5, reads GAGVSQSPRYKVTKRGQDVALRCDPISGHVSLYWYRQALGQGPEFLTYFNYEAQQDKSGLPNDRFSAERPEGSISTLTIQRTEQRDSAMYRCASSLWLASETQYFGPGTRLLVL.

This chain uses TRBV4-1 with TRBJ1-5; D is unclear. Germline V gene data show CDR1 as MGHRA and CDR2 as YSYEKL. The CDR3 sequence is 17 residues long. V gave up 0 bases and J gave up 0 bases, with 12 bases separating them. DNA of the CDR3: TGCGCCAGCAGCCAAGAAGGTCGGCAGGATAGCAATCAGCCCCAGCATTTT. It translates to CASSQEGRQDSNQPQHF.

J is TRBJ2-3 and V is TRBV10-2; D not certain. Deletions cut 2 bases from V and 4 bases from J, with 7 bases between. The CDR3 extends over 13 amino acids. Germline loops: CDR1 WSHSY, CDR2 SAAADI. The CDR3 region has the DNA TGCGCCAGCAGTGAGGGTCGGGCAGATACGCAGTATTTT. This codes for CASSEGRADTQYF.

In its sample, this clone was seen once. This chain connects TRBV5-1 to TRBJ1-1; 12 bases fit TRBD1. The CDR3 spans 16 residues. V shed 6 bases and J 3 bases; nucleotides not matched to a gene: 9. Germline loops: CDR1 SGHRS, CDR2 YFSETQ. DNA of the CDR3: TGCGCCAGCAACCCGGGACAGGGGGCCGTGTACACTGAAGCTTTCTTT. As protein: CASNPGQGAVYTEAFF.

This rearrangement joins TRBV11-3 to TRBJ1-2; maybe TRBD1 (6 bases). CDR1 SGHNT and CDR2 YENEEA come from the germline V gene. This CDR3 has 13 residues. The germline V and J ends were trimmed by 2 bases and 4 bases, with 8 bases remaining between them. Here the CDR3 reads CASSLSTGYGYTF. CDR3 DNA: TGTGCCAGCAGCTTATCGACAGGCTATGGCTACACCTTC.

In the case of this clone: The junction departs from germline at one end; a sequencing error may be responsible. The identical CDR3 is also encoded by other nucleotide sequences in the sample. The J gene is TRBJ1-3, the V gene TRBV2; D is ambiguous. Germline V gene lookup returns CDR1 SNHLY and CDR2 FYNNEI. CDR3 size: 12 residues. The CDR3 nucleotides read TGTGCCAGCGCGGGCTCTGGAAACACCATATACTTT. As protein: CASAGSGNTIYF.

The V call is TRBV25-1, the J call TRBJ1-4; no clear D gene. The CDR3 is 14 residues long. Germline lookup yields CDR1 MGHDK and CDR2 SYGVNS. V lost 3 bases to trimming and J lost 7 bases, with 12 bases between them. In DNA form, the CDR3 reads TGTGCCAGCAGTGATCATGTGAGGCGTGAAAAACTGTTTTTT. Protein: CASSDHVRREKLFF.

The chain combines TRBV30 with TRBJ1-5, with D unresolved. Germline V CDR1 and CDR2: GTSNPN, SVGIG (reference sequence). The CDR3 spans 13 residues. V was cut by 0 bases and J by 0 bases, with 3 bases left in between. The CDR3: CAWSVNSNQPQHF. The CDR3, as DNA: TGTGCCTGGAGTGTCAATAGCAATCAGCCCCAGCATTTT.

V and J are TRBV11-3 and TRBJ1-1; TRBD1 might be the D (5 bases). This CDR3 has 14 residues. The V gene lost 2 bases and the J gene lost 1 base, with 8 bases spanning the gap. Germline V gene data show CDR1 as SGHNT and CDR2 as YENEEA. In DNA form, the CDR3 reads TGTGCCAGCAGCTTATCTCAGGGGAACACTGAAGCTTTCTTT. This translates into CASSLSQGNTEAFF.

The V gene is TRBV19, the J gene TRBJ2-3; TRBD1 matches 8 bases. Germline V gives CDR1 LNHDA, CDR2 SQIVND (reference sequence). The CDR3 spans 16 residues. With V trimmed by 1 base and J by 4 bases, 7 bases remained unmatched. The CDR3 sequence: CASSIGRTGTADTQYF. As DNA, the CDR3 is TGTGCCAGTAGTATAGGTAGGACAGGGACGGCAGATACGCAGTATTTT.